This T cell receptor beta chain was identified in a study of T cells in Graves' hyperthyroidism and ophthalmopathy. The CDR3 regions of TCR beta were amplified from RNA transcripts. First-round RT-PCR with HTBI primers amplified the TCR CDR3 region. Via MiXCR, TCRdb re-called the multiplex PCR reads, giving one row per CDR3 protein. The sample records hundreds of thousands of distinct CDR3 sequences, about 15% being singletons. The study, taken as a whole, reports: Blood also contained most expanded thyroid clonotypes above 0.001. For ophthalmopathy, model prediction preceded onset by a median roughly 5.9 months.

In its sample, this clonotype was seen many times. What it recognizes is unknown. Clinicians diagnosed patients from clinical symptoms, serum thyroxine and TRAb, thyroid ultrasound and orbital computed tomography. Trimming took 5 bases from V and 2 from J, leaving 16 bases between them. Per the germline V gene, CDR1 is LGHDT and CDR2 is YNNKEL (reference sequence). The CDR3 extends over 16 amino acids. The V call is TRBV3-1, the J call TRBJ2-1; possible D gene TRBD2, 6 bases. The specimen was blood. The receptor's source is a man aged 18 to 30 with Graves' ophthalmopathy. The CDR3, as DNA: TGTGCCAGCAGCATAAGAACTGGCGGGGCCTACAATGAGCAGTTCTTC. Encoded protein: CASSIRTGGAYNEQFF.